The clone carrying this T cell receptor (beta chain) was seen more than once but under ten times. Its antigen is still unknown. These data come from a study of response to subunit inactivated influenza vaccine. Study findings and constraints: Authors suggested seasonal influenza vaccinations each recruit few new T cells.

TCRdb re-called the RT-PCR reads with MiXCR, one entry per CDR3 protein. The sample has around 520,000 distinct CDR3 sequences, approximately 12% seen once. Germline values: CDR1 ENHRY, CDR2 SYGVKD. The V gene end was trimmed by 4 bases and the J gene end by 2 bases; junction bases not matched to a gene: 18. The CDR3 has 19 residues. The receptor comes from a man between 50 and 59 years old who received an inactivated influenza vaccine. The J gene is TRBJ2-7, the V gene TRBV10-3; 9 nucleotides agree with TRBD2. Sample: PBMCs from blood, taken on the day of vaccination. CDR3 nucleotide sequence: TGTGCCATCAGTGCGGGCGGACAGCACCCTAGCGGGACAACCTACGAGCAGTACTTC. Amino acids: CAISAGGQHPSGTTYEQYF.